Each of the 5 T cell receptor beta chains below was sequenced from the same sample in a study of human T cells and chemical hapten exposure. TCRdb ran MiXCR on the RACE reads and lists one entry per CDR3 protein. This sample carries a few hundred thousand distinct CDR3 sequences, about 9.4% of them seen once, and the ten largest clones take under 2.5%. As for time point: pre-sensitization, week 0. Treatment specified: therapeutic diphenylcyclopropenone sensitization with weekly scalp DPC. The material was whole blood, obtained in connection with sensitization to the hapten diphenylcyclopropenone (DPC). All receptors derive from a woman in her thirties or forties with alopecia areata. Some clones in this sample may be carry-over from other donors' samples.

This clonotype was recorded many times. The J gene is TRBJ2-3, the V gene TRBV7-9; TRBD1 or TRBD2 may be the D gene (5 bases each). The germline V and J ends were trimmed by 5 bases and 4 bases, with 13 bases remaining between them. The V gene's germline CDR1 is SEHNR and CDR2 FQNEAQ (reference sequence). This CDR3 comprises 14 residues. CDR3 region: CASSPGRTADTQYF. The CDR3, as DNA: TGTGCCAGCAGCCCAGGGAGAACGGCAGATACGCAGTATTTT.

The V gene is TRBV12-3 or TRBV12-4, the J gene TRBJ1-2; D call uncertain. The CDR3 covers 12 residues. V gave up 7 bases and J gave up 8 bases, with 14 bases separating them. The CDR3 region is CASTPPRPGYTF. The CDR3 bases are TGTGCCAGCACCCCTCCGAGACCCGGCTACACCTTC.

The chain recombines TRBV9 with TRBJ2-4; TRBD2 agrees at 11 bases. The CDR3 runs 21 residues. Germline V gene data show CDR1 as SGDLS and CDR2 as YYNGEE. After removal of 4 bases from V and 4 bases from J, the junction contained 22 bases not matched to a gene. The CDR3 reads CASSPSSVAGGSMEGKNIQYF. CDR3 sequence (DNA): TGTGCCAGCAGCCCCTCTTCGGTAGCGGGAGGGTCGATGGAGGGAAAAAACATTCAGTACTTC.

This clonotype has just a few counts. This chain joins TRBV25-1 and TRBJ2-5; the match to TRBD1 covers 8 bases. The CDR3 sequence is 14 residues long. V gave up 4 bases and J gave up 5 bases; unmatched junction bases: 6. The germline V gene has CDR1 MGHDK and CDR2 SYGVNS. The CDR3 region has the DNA TGTGCCAGCAGTGGGGCAGGGGGCCTGGAGACCCAGTACTTC. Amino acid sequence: CASSGAGGLETQYF.

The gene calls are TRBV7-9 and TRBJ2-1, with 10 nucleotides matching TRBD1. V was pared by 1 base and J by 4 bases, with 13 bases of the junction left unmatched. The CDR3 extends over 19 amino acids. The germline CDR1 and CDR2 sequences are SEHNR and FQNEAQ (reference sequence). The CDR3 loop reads CASSLGNRDRGFSYNEQFF. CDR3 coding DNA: TGTGCCAGCAGCTTAGGGAACCGGGACAGGGGATTCAGTTACAATGAGCAGTTCTTC.